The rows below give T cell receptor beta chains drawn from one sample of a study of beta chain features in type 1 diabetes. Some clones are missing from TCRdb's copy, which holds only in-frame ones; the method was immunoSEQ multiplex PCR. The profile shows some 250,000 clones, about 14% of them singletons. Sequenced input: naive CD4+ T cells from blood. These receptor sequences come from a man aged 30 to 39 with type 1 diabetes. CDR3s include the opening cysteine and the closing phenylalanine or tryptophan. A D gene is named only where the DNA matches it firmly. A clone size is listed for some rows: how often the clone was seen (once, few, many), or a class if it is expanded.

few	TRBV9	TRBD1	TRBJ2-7	CASSAGTGTYEQYF	TGTGCCAGCAGCGCCGGGACAGGGACCTACGAGCAGTACTTC
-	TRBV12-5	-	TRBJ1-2	CASGLVRSGVGGYTF	TGTGCTAGTGGTTTGGTACGGAGCGGGGTTGGTGGCTACACCTTC
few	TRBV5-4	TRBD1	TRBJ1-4	CASSFQVGQGEEKLFF	TGTGCCAGCAGCTTTCAAGTGGGACAGGGGGAGGAAAAACTGTTTTTT
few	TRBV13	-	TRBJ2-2	CASSTQTRRAGELFF	TGTGCCAGCAGCACTCAGACTCGTCGCGCCGGGGAGCTGTTTTTT
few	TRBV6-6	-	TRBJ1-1	CASSDPGSEAFF	TGTGCCAGCAGTGACCCCGGGAGTGAAGCTTTCTTT
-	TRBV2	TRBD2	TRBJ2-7	CASSRTSGGYEQYF	TGTGCCAGCAGCCGGACTAGCGGGGGCTACGAGCAGTACTTC
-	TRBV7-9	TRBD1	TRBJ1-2	CASSRQGVDGYTF	TGTGCCAGCAGTCGACAGGGGGTGGATGGCTACACCTTC
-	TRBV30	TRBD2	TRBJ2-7	CAWSGLAGGSRSYEQYF	TGTGCCTGGAGTGGACTAGCGGGGGGTTCCCGTTCCTACGAGCAGTACTTC
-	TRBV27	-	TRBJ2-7	CASSSNYEQYF	TGTGCCAGCAGTTCCAACTACGAGCAGTACTTC
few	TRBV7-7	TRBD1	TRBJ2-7	CASSAGTGSSYEQYF	TGTGCCAGCAGCGCCGGGACAGGTAGCTCCTACGAGCAGTACTTC
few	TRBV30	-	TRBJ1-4	CAWSLILNEKLFF	TGTGCCTGGAGTCTGATTCTAAATGAAAAACTGTTTTTT
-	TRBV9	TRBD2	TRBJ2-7	CASSVDPSGAYEQYF	TGTGCCAGCAGCGTAGACCCTAGCGGAGCCTACGAGCAGTACTTC
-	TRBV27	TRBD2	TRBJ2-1	CASRVSRGTSGRNEQFF	TGTGCCAGCAGAGTATCACGTGGGACTAGCGGGCGCAATGAGCAGTTCTTC
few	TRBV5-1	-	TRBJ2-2	CASSSMNTGELFF	TGCGCCAGCAGCTCTATGAACACCGGGGAGCTGTTTTTT
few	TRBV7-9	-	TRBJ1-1	CASSLQGLTEAFF	TGTGCCAGCAGCTTGCAGGGTCTCACTGAAGCTTTCTTT
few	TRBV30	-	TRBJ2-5	CAWSRGISETQYF	TGTGCCTGGTCGCGAGGTATCTCGGAGACCCAGTACTTC
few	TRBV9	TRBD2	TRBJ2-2	CASSAYALAGDATGELFF	TGTGCCAGCAGCGCGTACGCCCTAGCGGGAGACGCCACCGGGGAGCTGTTTTTT
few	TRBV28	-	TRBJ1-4	CATLDPSNEKLFF	TGTGCCACCCTAGACCCATCGAATGAAAAACTGTTTTTT
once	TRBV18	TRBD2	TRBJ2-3	CASSPPSSGRATDTQYF	TGTGCCAGCTCACCACCTTCTAGCGGGAGGGCCACAGATACGCAGTATTTT
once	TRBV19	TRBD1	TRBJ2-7	CASSTGGYEQYF	TGTGCCAGTAGTACAGGGGGCTACGAGCAGTACTTC
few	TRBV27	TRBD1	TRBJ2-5	CASSLGTGGKQYF	TGTGCCAGCAGCCTTGGGACAGGGGGCAAGCAGTACTTC
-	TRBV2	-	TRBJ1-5	CASSLRGVEGQPQHF	TGTGCCAGCAGCCTAAGGGGCGTAGAAGGGCAGCCCCAGCATTTT
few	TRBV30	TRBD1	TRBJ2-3	CAWSPRKGQGASDTQYF	TGTGCCTGGAGTCCCCGGAAAGGACAGGGGGCTTCCGATACGCAGTATTTT
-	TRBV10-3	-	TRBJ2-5	CAISESSQETQYF	TGTGCCATCAGTGAGAGCTCCCAAGAGACCCAGTACTTC
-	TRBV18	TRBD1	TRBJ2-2	CASSPRTGSTGELFF	TGTGCCAGCTCACCTAGGACAGGGTCCACCGGGGAGCTGTTTTTT
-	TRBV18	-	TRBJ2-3	CASSLRSTDTQYF	TGTGCCAGCTCACTGCGGAGCACAGATACGCAGTATTTT
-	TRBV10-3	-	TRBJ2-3	CAISESNSAADTQYF	TGTGCCATCAGTGAGTCGAATAGCGCGGCAGATACGCAGTATTTT
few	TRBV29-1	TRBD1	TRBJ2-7	CSVSRQGLAYEQYF	TGCAGCGTTAGTCGACAGGGTTTGGCCTACGAGCAGTACTTC
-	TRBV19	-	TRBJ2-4	CASNGGTAPGDAKNIQYF	TGTGCCAGTAATGGAGGGACAGCCCCGGGGGACGCCAAAAACATTCAGTACTTC
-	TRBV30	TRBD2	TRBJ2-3	CACSGRETDTQYF	TGTGCCTGTAGCGGGAGGGAGACAGATACGCAGTATTTT
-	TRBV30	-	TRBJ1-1	CAWSVQEGPAFF	TGTGCCTGGAGTGTACAGGAGGGGCCAGCTTTCTTT
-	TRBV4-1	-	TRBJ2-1	CASSPGPIAPRNEQFF	TGCGCCAGCAGCCCCGGGCCCATAGCGCCCAGGAATGAGCAGTTCTTC
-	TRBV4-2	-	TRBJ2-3	CASSQDQGRDTQYF	TGTGCCAGCAGCCAAGATCAGGGCCGGGATACGCAGTATTTT
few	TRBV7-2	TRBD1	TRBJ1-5	CASSSYRGGQPQHF	TGTGCCAGCAGCTCCTACAGGGGGGGACAGCCCCAGCATTTT
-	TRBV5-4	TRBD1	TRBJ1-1	CASSPETGMNTEAFF	TGTGCCAGCAGCCCTGAGACAGGGATGAACACTGAAGCTTTCTTT
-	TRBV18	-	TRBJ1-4	CASSQNRDNEKLFF	TGTGCCAGCTCACAGAACAGAGATAATGAAAAACTGTTTTTT
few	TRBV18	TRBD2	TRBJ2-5	CASSPGTSGEETQYF	TGTGCCAGCTCACCGGGGACTAGCGGGGAAGAGACCCAGTACTTC
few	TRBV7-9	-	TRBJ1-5	CASSPGGDQPQHF	TGTGCCAGCAGCCCCGGGGGGGATCAGCCCCAGCATTTT
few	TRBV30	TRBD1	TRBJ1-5	CAWSPTGQGGQPQHF	TGTGCCTGGAGTCCCACGGGACAGGGGGGCCAGCCCCAGCATTTT
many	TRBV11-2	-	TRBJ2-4	CASSVPSDIQYF	TGTGCCAGCAGCGTCCCGAGCGACATTCAGTACTTC
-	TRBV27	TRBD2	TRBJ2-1	CASTRTSGHEQFF	TGTGCCAGCACCCGGACTAGCGGCCATGAGCAGTTCTTC
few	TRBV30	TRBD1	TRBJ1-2	CAWSVQGAAGYTF	TGTGCCTGGAGCGTACAGGGGGCGGCTGGCTACACCTTC
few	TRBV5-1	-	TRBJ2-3	CASSVSTDTQYF	TGCGCCAGCAGCGTAAGCACAGATACGCAGTATTTT
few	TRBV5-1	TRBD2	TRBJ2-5	CASSASGSSGETQYF	TGCGCCAGCAGCGCTAGCGGGAGTTCGGGAGAGACCCAGTACTTC
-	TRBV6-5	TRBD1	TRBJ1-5	CASSRGQGGQPQHF	TGTGCCAGCAGTCGCGGACAGGGAGGCCAGCCCCAGCATTTT
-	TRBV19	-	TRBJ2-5	CASSGGHQETQYF	TGTGCCAGTAGTGGGGGCCACCAAGAGACCCAGTACTTC
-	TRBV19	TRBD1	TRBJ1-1	CASSMMGQGGTEAFF	TGTGCCAGTAGTATGATGGGACAGGGGGGGACTGAAGCTTTCTTT
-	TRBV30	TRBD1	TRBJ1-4	CAWGDREYEKLFF	TGTGCCTGGGGGGACAGGGAGTATGAAAAACTGTTTTTT
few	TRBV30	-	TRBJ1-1	CAWSSYSTEAFF	TGTGCCTGGAGTTCCTACAGCACTGAAGCTTTCTTT
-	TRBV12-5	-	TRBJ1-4	CASGLSSTSRPCEKLFF	TGTGCTAGTGGTTTGAGCAGCACATCCAGGCCCTGTGAAAAACTGTTTTTT
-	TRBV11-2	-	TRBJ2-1	CASSLNPDGTYNEQFF	TGTGCCAGCAGCCTCAATCCGGACGGGACCTACAATGAGCAGTTCTTC
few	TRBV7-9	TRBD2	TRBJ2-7	CASSLGLAGVYEQYF	TGTGCCAGCAGCTTAGGACTAGCGGGAGTCTACGAGCAGTACTTC